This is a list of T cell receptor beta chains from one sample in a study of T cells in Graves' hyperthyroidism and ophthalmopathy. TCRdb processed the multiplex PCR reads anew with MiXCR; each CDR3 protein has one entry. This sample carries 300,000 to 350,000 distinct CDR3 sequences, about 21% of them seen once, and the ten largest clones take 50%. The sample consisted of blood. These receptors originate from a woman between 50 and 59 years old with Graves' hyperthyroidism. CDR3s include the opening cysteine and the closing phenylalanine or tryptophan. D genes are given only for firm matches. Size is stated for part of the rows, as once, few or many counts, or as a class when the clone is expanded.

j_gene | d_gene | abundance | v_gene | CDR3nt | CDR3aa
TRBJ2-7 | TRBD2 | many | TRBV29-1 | TGCAGCACAATAAAGGGACTAGCGGGAGGAGAAAGGCCTGAGCAGTACTTC | CSTIKGLAGGERPEQYF
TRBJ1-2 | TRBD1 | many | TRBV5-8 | TGTGCCAGCAGCTCCCGGACAGGAGGGAGCTATGGCTACACCTTC | CASSSRTGGSYGYTF
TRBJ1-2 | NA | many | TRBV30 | TGTGCCTGGAGTGAAAAGCGGGACTACTATGGCTACACCTTC | CAWSEKRDYYGYTF
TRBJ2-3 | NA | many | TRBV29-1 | TGCAGCGTTGTGGGGTTTCGGGATACGCAGTATTTT | CSVVGFRDTQYF
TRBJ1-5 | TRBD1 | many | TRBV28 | TGTGCCAGCAGTTCGCAGGGGGCTTCGGGCAATCAGCCCCAGCATTTT | CASSSQGASGNQPQHF
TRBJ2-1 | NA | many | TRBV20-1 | TGCAGTGCTAGAGATCTGGGCGTGGAGCAGTTCTTC | CSARDLGVEQFF
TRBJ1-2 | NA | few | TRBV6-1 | TGTGCCAGCAGTGTTGGACGGGATAACTATGGCTACACCTTC | CASSVGRDNYGYTF
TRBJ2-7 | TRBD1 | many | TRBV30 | TGTGCCTGGAGTGTATACAGGGGAAGGGAGCAGTACTTC | CAWSVYRGREQYF
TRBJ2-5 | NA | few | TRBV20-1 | TGCAGTGCTAGAGATCCCGCGGGAGAGACCCAGTACTTC | CSARDPAGETQYF
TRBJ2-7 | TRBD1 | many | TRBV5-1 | TGCGCCAGCAGCCGGGACAGGGACGGTGAGCAGTACTTC | CASSRDRDGEQYF
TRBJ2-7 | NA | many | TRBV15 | TGTGCCACCAGCAGAGTCGGGCAGGGGGGAGCGGGAAGCCTCTACGAGCAGTACTTC | CATSRVGQGGAGSLYEQYF
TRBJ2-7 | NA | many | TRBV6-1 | TGTGCCAGCAGTGAAGCAAAGGGTAGCGTCTTTCCCTACGAGCAGTACTTC | CASSEAKGSVFPYEQYF
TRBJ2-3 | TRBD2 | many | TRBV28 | TGTGCCAGCAGTTCCACCGGGACTAGCGCAGATACGCAGTATTTT | CASSSTGTSADTQYF
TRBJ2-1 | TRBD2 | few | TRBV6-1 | TGTGCCAGCAGTCACGGGACTAGGTCAGGCAATGAGCAGTTCTTC | CASSHGTRSGNEQFF
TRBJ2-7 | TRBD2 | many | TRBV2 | TGTGCCAGCAGTGATCGAGCGGGGGCGTTAGAGCAGTACTTC | CASSDRAGALEQYF
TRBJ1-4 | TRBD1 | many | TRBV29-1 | TGCAGCGACTCAGGGGGAGGTCTATGTGAAAAACTGTTTTTT | CSDSGGGLCEKLFF
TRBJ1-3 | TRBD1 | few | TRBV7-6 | TGTGCCAGCAGCCCAAGGACAGGGGTATTCGGAAACACCATATATTTT | CASSPRTGVFGNTIYF
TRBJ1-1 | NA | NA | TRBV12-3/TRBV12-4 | TGTGCCAGCAGCCAACTAGGGGGGGGAACTGAAGCTTTCTTT | CASSQLGGGTEAFF
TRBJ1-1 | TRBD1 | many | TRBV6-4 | TGTGCCAGCAGTGACACCGACAGGGGAACTGAAGCTTTCTTT | CASSDTDRGTEAFF
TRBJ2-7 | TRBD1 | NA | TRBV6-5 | TGTGCCAGCAGTTACTCGACAGGGAGTCCCTACGAGCAGTACTTC | CASSYSTGSPYEQYF
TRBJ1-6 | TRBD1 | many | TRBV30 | TGTGCCTGGAGGGGGACAGGGGGGAATAATTCACCCCTCCACTTT | CAWRGTGGNNSPLHF
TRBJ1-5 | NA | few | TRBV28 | TGTGCCAGCAGTTTATCGGGTACGAGGAATCAGCCCCAGCATTTT | CASSLSGTRNQPQHF
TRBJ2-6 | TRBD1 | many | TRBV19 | TGTGCCAGTAGTAGGGACAGGGTCAGGGATCGAGGGGCCAACGTCCTGACTTTC | CASSRDRVRDRGANVLTF
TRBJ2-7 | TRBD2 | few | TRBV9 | TGTGCCAGCAGCGTAGACCCTAGCGGGAGGGGTCTCGAGCAGTACTTC | CASSVDPSGRGLEQYF
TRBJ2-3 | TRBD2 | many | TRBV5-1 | TGCGCCAGCAGCTTCGGGGGGGGGAACACAGATACGCAGTATTTT | CASSFGGGNTDTQYF
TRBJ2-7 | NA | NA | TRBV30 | TGTGCCTGGAGTGTACAGTCTGGGAGACTCGAGCAGTACTTC | CAWSVQSGRLEQYF
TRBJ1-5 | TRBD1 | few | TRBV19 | TGTGCCAGTAGTTTCGGGACAGAACAGCCCCAGCATTTT | CASSFGTEQPQHF
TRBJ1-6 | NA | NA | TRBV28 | TGTGCCAGCAGTCCCCGGACAAAACTAACTTATAATTCACCCCTCCACTTT | CASSPRTKLTYNSPLHF
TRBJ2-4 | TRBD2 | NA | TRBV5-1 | TGCGCCAGCAGCTCGGGACTAGCGGAGCCAAAAAACATTCAGTACTTC | CASSSGLAEPKNIQYF
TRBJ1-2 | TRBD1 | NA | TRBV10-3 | TGTGCCATCAGTGGGCCGGACAGGGGGCGCGGGGATGGCTACACCTTC | CAISGPDRGRGDGYTF
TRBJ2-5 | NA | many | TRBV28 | TGTGCCAGCCTCCCCCGCCGGCGCCCAAATTTGGAGACCCAGTACTTC | CASLPRRRPNLETQYF
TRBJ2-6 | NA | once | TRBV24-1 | TGTGCCACCAGTGCCTGGGGACGCTCTGGGGCCAACGTCCTGACTTTC | CATSAWGRSGANVLTF
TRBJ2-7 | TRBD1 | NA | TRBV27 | TGTGCCAGCAGCCTTCCGGGACAGGGCCACGAGCAGTACTTC | CASSLPGQGHEQYF
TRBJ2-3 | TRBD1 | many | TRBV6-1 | TGTGCCAGCAGCACCCATACTCGACAGGGGGCTAGCACAGATACGCAGTATTTT | CASSTHTRQGASTDTQYF
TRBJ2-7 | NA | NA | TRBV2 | TGTGCCAGCAGTTTATCGTGGGCGTACGAGCAGTACTTC | CASSLSWAYEQYF
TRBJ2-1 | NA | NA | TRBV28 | TGTGCCAGCGGGTTCCGCCCTGATACTCCGTACAATGAGCAGTTCTTC | CASGFRPDTPYNEQFF
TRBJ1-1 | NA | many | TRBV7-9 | TGTGCCAGCAGCTTAGCGGTCAGGGTGAACACTGAAGCTTTCTTT | CASSLAVRVNTEAFF
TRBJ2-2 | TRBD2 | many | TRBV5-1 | TGCGCCAGCAGCAAGGGGACTACCTCAACCGGGGAGCTGTTTTTT | CASSKGTTSTGELFF
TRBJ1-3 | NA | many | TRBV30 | TGTGCCTGGAGCAAGATGCGAATCTCTGGAAACACCATATATTTT | CAWSKMRISGNTIYF
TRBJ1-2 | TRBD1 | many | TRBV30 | TGTGCCTGGACCTTTGGACAGGGTCGGGATGGCTACACCTTC | CAWTFGQGRDGYTF
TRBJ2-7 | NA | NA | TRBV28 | TGTGCCAGCAATGTGCGTAGGGCCTACGAGCAGTACTTC | CASNVRRAYEQYF
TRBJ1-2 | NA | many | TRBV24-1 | TGTGCCACCAGTCAGGAGGGTCTCTCTGGCTACACCTTC | CATSQEGLSGYTF
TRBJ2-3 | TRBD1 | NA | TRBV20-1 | TGCAGTGCTGTACAGGGGGCTAGTAGGGATACGCAGTATTTT | CSAVQGASRDTQYF
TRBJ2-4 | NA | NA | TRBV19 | TGTGCCAGTACTCAGGGTTTGGCCAAAAACATTCAGTACTTC | CASTQGLAKNIQYF
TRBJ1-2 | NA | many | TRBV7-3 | TGTGCCAGCAGCTTATGGTTGGAGGTAACCTCTAACTATGGCTACACCTTC | CASSLWLEVTSNYGYTF
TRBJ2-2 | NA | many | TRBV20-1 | TGCAGTGCTGGGGGCCCAGGGGAGACCGGGGAGCTGTTTTTT | CSAGGPGETGELFF
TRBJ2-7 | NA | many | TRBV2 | TGTGCCAGCAGTGTGGGCAGTTCGTACGAGCAGTACTTC | CASSVGSSYEQYF
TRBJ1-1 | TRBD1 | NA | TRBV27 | TGTGCCAGCATATACAGGGGGGCGTACACTGAAGCTTTCTTT | CASIYRGAYTEAFF
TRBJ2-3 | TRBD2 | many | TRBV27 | TGTGCCAGCAGTTCCCTCGGGAGCGGGGAGAGAAATACGCAGTATTTT | CASSSLGSGERNTQYF
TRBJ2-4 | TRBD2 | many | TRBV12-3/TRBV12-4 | TGTGCCAGCAGGCGCACCGGGACTAGCGGCGCCAAAAACATTCAGTACTTC | CASRRTGTSGAKNIQYF
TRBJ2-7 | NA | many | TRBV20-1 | TGCAGTGCTAGAGATCTGGACCGACCCTACGAGCAGTACTTC | CSARDLDRPYEQYF
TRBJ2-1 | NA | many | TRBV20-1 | TGCAGTGCGGAGCGTGGCAATGAGCAGTTCTTC | CSAERGNEQFF
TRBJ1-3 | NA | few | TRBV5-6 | TGTGCCAGCAGCTTTAGTGCCCTCCTTCCGGCTGGAAACACCATATATTTT | CASSFSALLPAGNTIYF
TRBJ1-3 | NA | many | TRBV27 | TGTGCCAGCAGCCCTTTTCTCCGTTATGCTGGAAACACCATATATTTT | CASSPFLRYAGNTIYF
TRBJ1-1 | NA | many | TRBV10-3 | TGTGCCATCAGTGACGGCAAGGGGCAAGTCACTGAAGCTTTCTTT | CAISDGKGQVTEAFF